These 23 T cell receptor beta chains originate from one sample sequenced in a study of identical twins. MiXCR, run by TCRdb on the 5' RACE reads, gives a single entry per CDR3 protein. The profile shows roughly 770,000 distinct CDR3 sequences, 15% to 20% of them singletons. The same data also contributed to another study, on T cells expressing NK-cell markers.

Sequencing was performed on PBMCs. The receptors were sampled from a woman aged 18-35 years in good health.

This clonotype was seen only a few times. V is TRBV11-1 and J is TRBJ2-1, with D perhaps being TRBD1 or TRBD2 (5 bases each). V shed 0 bases and J shed 2 bases, with 20 bases lying between them. Per germline, CDR1 SGHAT and CDR2 FQDESV (reference sequence). The CDR3 has 19 residues. CDR3 amino acids: CASSLAGTGTVFAYNEQFF. Written as DNA, the CDR3 is TGTGCCAGCAGCTTAGCGGGGACGGGGACCGTTTTCGCCTACAATGAGCAGTTCTTC.

This chain links TRBV5-1 with TRBJ2-6; D not resolved. The V end was cut by 4 bases, the J end by 0 bases, with 14 bases between. This CDR3 is built from 17 residues. Germline V gene data show CDR1 as SGHRS and CDR2 as YFSETQ. The CDR3 sequence is CASSPRTLYSGANVLTF. The CDR3 nucleotides read TGCGCCAGCAGCCCCAGAACACTCTACTCTGGGGCCAACGTCCTGACTTTC.

The V gene is TRBV6-5, the J gene TRBJ1-1, with no clear D. Germline CDR1 reads MNHEY; CDR2 reads SVGAGI. V was clipped by 4 bases and J by 4 bases, with 13 bases between them. This CDR3 contains 14 residues. The CDR3 protein is CASSSTAWGTEAFF. DNA for the CDR3: TGTGCCAGCAGTTCAACAGCCTGGGGCACTGAAGCTTTCTTT.

The chain employs TRBV7-9 and TRBJ2-7, with a possible D match to TRBD2 (5 bases). The CDR3 runs 13 residues. V lost 5 bases to trimming and J lost 7 bases, with 15 bases between them. Germline CDR1 SEHNR, CDR2 FQNEAQ (reference sequence). For the CDR3, the DNA is TGTGCCAGCAGCCCCCCATCCTCGGGGGAGCAGTACTTC. Its translation: CASSPPSSGEQYF.

This chain joins TRBV6-5 and TRBJ2-3; TRBD1 agrees at 7 bases. CDR3 length: 15 amino acids. Germline V gives CDR1 MNHEY, CDR2 SVGAGI. The V gene end was trimmed by 2 bases and the J gene end by 1 base; junction bases not matched to a gene: 3. CDR3 amino acids: CASSYQTGGTDTQYF. The CDR3 DNA sequence: TGTGCCAGCAGTTACCAAACAGGGGGCACAGATACGCAGTATTTT.

This clonotype has more than one count but fewer than ten. CDR3 in amino acids: CSAKGGGAETQYF. The CDR3 bases are TGCAGTGCTAAAGGTGGAGGGGCTGAGACCCAGTACTTC. The gene calls are TRBV20-1 and TRBJ2-5, with a tentative D call TRBD2 (6 bases). Looked up from germline, CDR1 is DFQATT and CDR2 is SNEGSKA (reference sequence). This CDR3 is 13 amino acids long. Trimming shortened V by 4 bases and J by 5 bases, and 14 bases separated the two germline ends.

This clonotype has just a few counts. CDR3 in amino acids: CASSLDPGYEQYF. The CDR3 DNA sequence: TGTGCCAGCAGCTTAGACCCGGGATACGAGCAGTACTTC. The V and J genes are TRBV7-2 and TRBJ2-7; D may be TRBD2 (5 bases). The V and J ends lost 1 base and 4 bases respectively, with 8 bases between them. CDR1 and CDR2 from the germline V gene are SGHTA and FQGNSA. The CDR3 sequence is 13 residues long.

V is TRBV7-9 and J is TRBJ1-6; 7 nucleotides align to TRBD1. Trimming removed 5 bases from V and 6 bases from J; junction bases left unmatched: 4. Germline V gene data show CDR1 as SEHNR and CDR2 as FQNEAQ (reference sequence). The CDR3 runs 14 residues. CDR3 region: CASSPGQVNSPLHF. CDR3 coding DNA: TGTGCCAGCAGCCCTGGACAGGTTAATTCACCCCTCCACTTT.

The rearrangement links TRBV6-4 to TRBJ2-1, with D possibly TRBD2 on 5 matching bases. The CDR3 spans 14 residues. Trimming left V 4 bases short and J 3 bases short, with 10 bases between. Per germline, CDR1 MRHNA and CDR2 SNTAGT. In nucleotides, the CDR3 is TGTGCCAGCAGTGTACAGCGGAGCTACAATGAGCAGTTCTTC. Translation gives CASSVQRSYNEQFF.

This clonotype has only a few counts. The rearrangement joins TRBV5-1 to TRBJ2-7; 8 bases map to TRBD1. J gave up 6 bases and V 0 bases, and 8 bases lay outside the gene matches. The CDR3 runs 15 residues. The germline gives CDR1 SGHRS, CDR2 YFSETQ. CDR3 loop: CASSLEGTGVGEQYF. As DNA, the CDR3 is TGCGCCAGCAGCTTGGAAGGGACAGGAGTCGGCGAGCAGTACTTC. Full variable domain (outside the CDR3, taken from reference TRBV5-1 and TRBJ2-7): KAGVTQTPRYLIKTRGQQVTLSCSPISGHRSVSWYQQTPGQGLQFLFEYFSETQRNKGNFPGRFSGRQFSNSRSEMNVSTLELGDSALYLCASSLEGTGVGEQYFGPGTRLTVT.

This clonotype was seen only a few times. This chain connects TRBV3-1 to TRBJ1-2; D call uncertain. This CDR3 is 13 amino acids long. Trimming took off 1 base at V and 4 bases at J, with 7 bases between the two ends. Germline values: CDR1 LGHDT, CDR2 YNNKEL (reference sequence). As DNA, the CDR3 is TGTGCCAGCAGCCAAGGGACGGTCTATGGCTACACCTTC. Encoded protein: CASSQGTVYGYTF.

This clonotype came up a few times. The chain recombines TRBV20-1 with TRBJ2-1; 10 nucleotides align to TRBD2. CDR1 is DFQATT and CDR2 is SNEGSKA in the germline V gene (reference sequence). The ends lost 6 bases at V and 9 bases at J; junction bases unmatched: 11. This CDR3 has 14 residues. This CDR3 is CSALPSGREVEQFF. CDR3 bases: TGCAGTGCCCTCCCTAGCGGGAGAGAGGTTGAGCAGTTCTTC.

This clonotype has a handful of counts. This sequence joins TRBV4-3 and TRBJ2-3; TRBD2 is a possible D gene (5 bases). This CDR3 spans 17 amino acids. Trimming pared 4 bases from V and 2 bases from J, leaving 19 bases between. The germline V gene encodes CDR1 LGHNA and CDR2 YSLEER. The CDR3 loop reads CASSPGRRAGDTDTQYF. CDR3 DNA sequence: TGCGCCAGCAGCCCAGGTCGTAGGGCCGGGGACACAGATACGCAGTATTTT.

The CDR3 region is CASSLGLAGAYTDTQYF. CDR3 coding DNA: TGCGCCAGCAGCTTGGGCCTCGCGGGGGCATACACAGATACGCAGTATTTT. The chain carries TRBV5-1 and TRBJ2-3; tentatively, D is TRBD2 (7 bases). CDR3 length: 17 amino acids. With 0 bases removed from V and 2 bases from J, the gap between germline ends came to 16 bases. Looked up from germline, CDR1 is SGHRS and CDR2 is YFSETQ.

The CDR3 nucleotides read TGTGCCACCAGCAAATGGCACCCTCTCCACAGGGGCGTCTACTACAATGAGCAGTTCTTC. Its protein product is CATSKWHPLHRGVYYNEQFF. The chain uses TRBV15 and TRBJ2-1; the match to TRBD1 covers 7 bases. CDR1 LNHNV and CDR2 YYDKDF come from the germline V gene (reference sequence). J was trimmed by 3 bases and V by 4 bases; bases with no gene match: 21. This CDR3 has 20 residues.

The V and J genes are TRBV20-1 and TRBJ1-2; D gene ambiguous. V lost 6 bases and J 4 bases, leaving 18 bases between the germline ends. Germline V gene sequence: CDR1 DFQATT, CDR2 SNEGSKA (reference sequence). The CDR3 loop spans 14 amino acids. The CDR3 is CSAYQQRTSYGYTF. The CDR3 DNA follows: TGCAGTGCCTACCAACAGCGTACCTCCTATGGCTACACCTTC.

This clonotype has more than one count but fewer than ten. The rearrangement links TRBV9 to TRBJ1-4, with D perhaps matching TRBD1 (5 bases). From germline, CDR1 is SGDLS and CDR2 YYNGEE. The CDR3 runs 14 residues. The V end lost 5 bases, the J end lost 6 bases, and 14 bases lay between the germline ends. The CDR3 region is CASSSQGGDEKLFF. The CDR3, as DNA: TGTGCCAGCAGTTCTCAGGGCGGAGATGAAAAACTGTTTTTT.

Points on this clonotype: An end of the junction does not agree with germline; a read error may underlie this. CDR3 nucleotide sequence: TGTGCCAGTAGTTTCGGGGTATTAAGTGGGCAGTACTTC. It translates to CASSFGVLSGQYF. The chain recombines TRBV12-3 or TRBV12-4 with TRBJ2-7, with D possibly matching TRBD2 (5 bases). The CDR3 totals 13 residues.

This clonotype was detected ten times or more. Here the CDR3 reads CASSLSATHNEQFF. The CDR3 bases are TGTGCCAGCAGCTTGTCTGCAACTCACAATGAGCAGTTCTTC. The V gene is TRBV7-2, the J gene TRBJ2-1, with D hard to call. CDR1 SGHTA and CDR2 FQGNSA come from the germline V gene. The CDR3 extends over 14 amino acids. Trimming stripped 3 bases from V and 5 bases from J, with 11 bases between.

This clonotype was detected a few times. This rearrangement joins TRBV12-3 or TRBV12-4 to TRBJ2-3, with unresolved D. CDR3 length: 15 amino acids. V was pared by 2 bases and J by 3 bases, with 12 bases between. CDR3 loop: CASSLSHGLTDTQYF. The CDR3 nucleotides read TGTGCCAGCAGTTTATCCCATGGCCTTACAGATACGCAGTATTTT.

This clonotype came up a few times. This chain links TRBV7-2 with TRBJ2-1; D perhaps matches TRBD2 (6 bases). This CDR3 comprises 15 residues. In germline, CDR1 is SGHTA, CDR2 FQGNSA. Trimming took 3 bases from V and 4 from J, leaving 13 bases between them. The CDR3 coding sequence is TGTGCCAGCAGCTTTTCGCGGGACGCATACAATGAGCAGTTCTTC. This encodes CASSFSRDAYNEQFF.

V is TRBV6-1 and J is TRBJ1-5, with no clear D. The germline V gene has CDR1 MNHNS and CDR2 SASEGT. Trimming pared 1 base from V and 3 bases from J, leaving 7 bases between. The CDR3 contains 14 residues. The CDR3: CASSEVSDNQPQHF. CDR3 sequence (DNA): TGTGCCAGCAGTGAAGTCTCAGACAATCAGCCCCAGCATTTT.

The table lists this clonotype with a few counts. The chain uses TRBV20-1 and TRBJ2-7; D might be TRBD1 or TRBD2, each matching 7 bases. CDR1 DFQATT and CDR2 SNEGSKA come from the germline V gene (reference sequence). CDR3 length: 16 residues. The V end lost 3 bases, the J end lost 1 base, and 19 bases lay between the germline ends. The CDR3 loop is CSARTDRRGGSYEQYF. For the CDR3, the DNA is TGCAGTGCTAGGACGGACAGGCGGGGAGGGTCCTACGAGCAGTACTTC.